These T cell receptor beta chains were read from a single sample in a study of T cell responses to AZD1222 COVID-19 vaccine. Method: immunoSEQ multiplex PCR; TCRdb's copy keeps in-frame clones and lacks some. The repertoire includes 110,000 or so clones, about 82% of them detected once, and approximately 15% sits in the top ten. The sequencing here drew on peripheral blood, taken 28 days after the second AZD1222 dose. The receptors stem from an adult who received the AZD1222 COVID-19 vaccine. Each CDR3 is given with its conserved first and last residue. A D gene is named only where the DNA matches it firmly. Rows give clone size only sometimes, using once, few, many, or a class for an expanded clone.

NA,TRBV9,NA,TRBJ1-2,CASSSRQPYGYTF,TGTGCCAGCAGCTCAAGGCAACCTTATGGCTACACCTTC
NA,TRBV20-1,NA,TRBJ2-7,CSSSTVYEQYF,TGCAGTAGCTCAACTGTATACGAGCAGTACTTC
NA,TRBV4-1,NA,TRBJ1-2,CASSQLFSKGPKDYGYTF,TGCGCCAGCAGCCAACTTTTCTCCAAAGGGCCTAAAGACTATGGCTACACCTTC
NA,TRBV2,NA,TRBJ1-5,CASSEGGVANQPQHF,TGTGCCAGCAGTGAAGGCGGGGTGGCCAATCAGCCCCAGCATTTT
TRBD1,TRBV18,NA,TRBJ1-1,CASSLGQGTEAFF,TGTGCCAGCTCATTAGGACAGGGGACTGAAGCTTTCTTT
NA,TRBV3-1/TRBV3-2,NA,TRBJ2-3,CASSSKGEDTQYF,TGTGCCAGCAGCTCCAAAGGAGAAGATACGCAGTATTTT
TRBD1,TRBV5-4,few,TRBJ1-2,CASSRAGTGSNYGYTF,TGTGCCAGCAGCAGGGCCGGGACAGGGTCTAACTATGGCTACACCTTC
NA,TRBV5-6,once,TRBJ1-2,CASSLVQGGYGYTF,TGTGCCAGCAGCTTGGTACAGGGTGGATATGGCTACACCTTC
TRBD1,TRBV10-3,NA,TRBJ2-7,CAISGVRTGLQPYEQYF,TGTGCCATCAGTGGGGTCAGGACAGGGTTACAACCCTACGAGCAGTACTTC
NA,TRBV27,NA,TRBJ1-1,CASPPATAMNTEAFF,TGTGCCAGCCCCCCTGCGACAGCCATGAACACTGAAGCTTTCTTT
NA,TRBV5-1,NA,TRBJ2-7,CASRLRGGTPNVYEQYF,TGCGCCAGCCGTCTTAGAGGTGGGACGCCTAATGTCTACGAGCAGTACTTC
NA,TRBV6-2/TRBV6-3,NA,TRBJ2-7,CASSYSARGSSYEQYF,TGTGCCAGCAGTTACTCGGCCAGGGGAAGCTCCTACGAGCAGTACTTC
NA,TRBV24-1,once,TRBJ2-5,CATRDDRGGELRQETQYF,TGTGCCACCAGGGACGATCGTGGGGGTGAGCTTAGGCAAGAGACCCAGTACTTC
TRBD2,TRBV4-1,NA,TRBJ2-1,CASSQDPSAGANEQFF,TGCGCCAGCAGCCAAGATCCGTCCGCGGGAGCTAATGAGCAGTTCTTC
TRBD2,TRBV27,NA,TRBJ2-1,CASSLVGVAGGFYNEQFF,TGTGCCAGCAGTTTAGTTGGGGTAGCGGGAGGGTTCTACAATGAGCAGTTCTTC
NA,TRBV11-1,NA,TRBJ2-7,CASSYPNSYEQYF,TGTGCCAGCAGCTACCCAAACAGTTACGAGCAGTACTTC
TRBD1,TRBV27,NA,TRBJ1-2,CASSPSGTANYGYTF,TGTGCCAGCAGTCCTTCCGGGACAGCTAACTATGGCTACACCTTC
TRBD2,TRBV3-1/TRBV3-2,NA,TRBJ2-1,CASREKLAGVGEQFF,TGTGCCAGCAGAGAGAAACTAGCGGGGGTTGGTGAGCAGTTCTTC
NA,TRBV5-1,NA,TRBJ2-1,CASSLGGDTYYNEQFF,TGCGCCAGCAGCTTGGGAGGGGACACTTACTACAATGAGCAGTTCTTC
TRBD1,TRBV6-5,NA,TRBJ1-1,CASRITGGTEAFF,TGTGCCAGCAGGATAACAGGGGGCACTGAAGCTTTCTTT
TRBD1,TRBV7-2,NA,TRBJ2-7,CASSPGQGRGSYEQYF,TGTGCCAGCAGCCCCGGACAGGGACGGGGCTCCTACGAGCAGTACTTC
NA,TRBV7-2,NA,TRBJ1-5,CASSLVPGDGQPQHF,TGTGCCAGCAGCTTAGTACCCGGGGATGGTCAGCCCCAGCATTTT
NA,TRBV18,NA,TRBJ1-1,CASSPQGNVKNTEAFF,TGTGCCAGCTCACCACAAGGTAACGTAAAGAACACTGAAGCTTTCTTT
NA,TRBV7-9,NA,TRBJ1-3,CASSLGGFSGNTIYF,TGTGCCAGCAGCTTGGGCGGATTCTCTGGAAACACCATATATTTT
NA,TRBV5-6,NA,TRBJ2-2,CASSYNRLRDNTGELFF,TGTGCCAGCAGTTATAATCGCCTCCGGGACAACACCGGGGAGCTGTTTTTT
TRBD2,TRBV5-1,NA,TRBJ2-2,CASSSGLEGNTGELFF,TGCGCCAGCAGCTCAGGACTAGAAGGGAACACCGGGGAGCTGTTTTTT
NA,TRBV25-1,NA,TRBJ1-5,CASSGGRNQPQHF,TGTGCCAGCAGTGGGGGGCGCAATCAGCCCCAGCATTTT
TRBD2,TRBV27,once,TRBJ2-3,CASSPLLNAGVFIDTQYF,TGTGCCAGCAGTCCTCTCCTCAACGCGGGAGTCTTCATAGATACGCAGTATTTT
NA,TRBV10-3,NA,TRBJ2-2,CAISESAGELFF,TGTGCCATCAGTGAGTCTGCCGGGGAGCTGTTTTTT
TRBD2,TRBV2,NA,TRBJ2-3,CASSFSGVDPSTDTQYF,TGTGCCAGCAGTTTTAGCGGGGTGGACCCTAGCACAGATACGCAGTATTTT
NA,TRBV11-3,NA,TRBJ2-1,CASSLDRSIASYNEQFF,TGTGCCAGCAGCTTAGATCGGTCGATAGCATCCTACAATGAGCAGTTCTTC
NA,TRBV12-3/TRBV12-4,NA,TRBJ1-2,CASSTDSYGYTF,TGTGCCAGCAGCACGGACAGCTATGGCTACACCTTC
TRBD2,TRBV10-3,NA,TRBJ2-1,CAISALSGGADNEQFF,TGTGCCATCAGTGCCCTGTCCGGGGGGGCCGACAATGAGCAGTTCTTC
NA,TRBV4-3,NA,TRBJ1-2,CASSQDSGQGSSRGYTF,TGCGCCAGCAGCCAAGATTCCGGGCAGGGGTCTTCGCGTGGCTACACCTTC
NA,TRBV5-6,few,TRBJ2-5,CASSLFAFFVETQYF,TGTGCCAGCAGCTTGTTTGCCTTTTTTGTTGAGACCCAGTACTTC
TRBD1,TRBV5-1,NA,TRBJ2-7,CASRSTGVEQYF,TGCGCCAGCAGATCGACAGGGGTCGAGCAGTACTTC
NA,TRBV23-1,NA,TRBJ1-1,CASSPDRRGPNTEAFF,TGCGCCAGCAGTCCGGATCGCCGCGGACCGAACACTGAAGCTTTCTTT
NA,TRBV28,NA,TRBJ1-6,CASSLISRVNSPLHF,TGTGCCAGCAGTTTAATATCCAGGGTTAATTCACCCCTCCACTTT
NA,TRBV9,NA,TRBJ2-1,CASSGGATYNEQFF,TGTGCCAGCAGCGGGGGGGCCACCTACAATGAGCAGTTCTTC
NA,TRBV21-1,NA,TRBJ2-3,CASYPNLRTFTDTQYF,TGTGCCAGCTACCCTAACTTGAGGACATTTACAGATACGCAGTATTTT
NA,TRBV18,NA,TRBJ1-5,CASSPTAGSGQPQHF,TGTGCCAGCTCACCAACGGCGGGGTCTGGTCAGCCCCAGCATTTT
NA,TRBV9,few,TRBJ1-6,CASSADIGGNNSPLHF,TGTGCCAGCAGCGCTGACATCGGGGGGAATAATTCACCCCTCCACTTT
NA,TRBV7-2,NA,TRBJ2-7,CASSPRQGHEQYF,TGTGCCAGCAGCCCCCGGCAGGGACACGAGCAGTACTTC
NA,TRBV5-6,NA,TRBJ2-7,CASSLGRQGSYEQYF,TGTGCCAGCAGCTTGGGTAGGCAGGGGTCCTACGAGCAGTACTTC
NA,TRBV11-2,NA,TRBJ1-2,CASSPRISDGYTF,TGTGCCAGCAGCCCGCGGATTTCTGATGGCTACACCTTC
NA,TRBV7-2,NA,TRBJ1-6,CASSPQASPLHF,TGTGCCAGCAGTCCCCAGGCTTCACCCCTCCACTTT
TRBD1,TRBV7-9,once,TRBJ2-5,CASSTGDRGGEETQYF,TGTGCCAGCAGCACAGGGGACAGGGGGGGCGAGGAGACCCAGTACTTC
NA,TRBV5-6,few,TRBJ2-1,CASSLVRGADEQFF,TGTGCCAGCAGCTTGGTTCGGGGGGCGGATGAGCAGTTCTTC
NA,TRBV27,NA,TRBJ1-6,CASSSTAYNSPLHF,TGTGCCAGCAGTTCGACGGCTTATAATTCACCCCTCCACTTT
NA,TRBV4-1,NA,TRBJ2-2,CASSQPGVDNGELFF,TGCGCCAGCAGCCAACCGGGTGTGGATAACGGGGAGCTGTTTTTT
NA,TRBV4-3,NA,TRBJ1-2,CASSPPGRTNYGYTF,TGCGCCAGCAGCCCCCCGGGACGGACAAACTATGGCTACACCTTC
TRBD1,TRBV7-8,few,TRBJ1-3,CASSSYGQGRSGNTIYF,TGTGCCAGCAGCTCTTATGGACAGGGCCGCTCTGGAAACACCATATATTTT
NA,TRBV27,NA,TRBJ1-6,CASSSKYGGRNSPLHF,TGTGCCAGCAGTTCTAAATACGGGGGACGGAATTCACCCCTCCACTTT
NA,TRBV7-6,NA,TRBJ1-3,CASSLGLAEPGNTIYF,TGTGCCAGCAGCTTAGGGTTGGCGGAACCAGGAAACACCATATATTTT
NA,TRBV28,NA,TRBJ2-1,CASSFSGRFEQFF,TGTGCCAGCAGTTTTTCAGGCCGGTTTGAACAGTTCTTC
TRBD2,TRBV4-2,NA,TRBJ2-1,CASSQAVAGDYNEQFF,TGTGCCAGCAGCCAAGCCGTAGCGGGGGACTACAATGAGCAGTTCTTC
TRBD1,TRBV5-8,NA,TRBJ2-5,CASSLGTGVWETQYF,TGTGCCAGCAGCTTGGGCACAGGGGTTTGGGAGACCCAGTACTTC
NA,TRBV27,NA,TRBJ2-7,CASSFSETYEQYF,TGTGCCAGCAGTTTTTCAGAGACCTACGAGCAGTACTTC
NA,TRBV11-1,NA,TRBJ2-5,CASSWAPQETQYF,TGTGCCAGCAGCTGGGCACCTCAAGAGACCCAGTACTTC